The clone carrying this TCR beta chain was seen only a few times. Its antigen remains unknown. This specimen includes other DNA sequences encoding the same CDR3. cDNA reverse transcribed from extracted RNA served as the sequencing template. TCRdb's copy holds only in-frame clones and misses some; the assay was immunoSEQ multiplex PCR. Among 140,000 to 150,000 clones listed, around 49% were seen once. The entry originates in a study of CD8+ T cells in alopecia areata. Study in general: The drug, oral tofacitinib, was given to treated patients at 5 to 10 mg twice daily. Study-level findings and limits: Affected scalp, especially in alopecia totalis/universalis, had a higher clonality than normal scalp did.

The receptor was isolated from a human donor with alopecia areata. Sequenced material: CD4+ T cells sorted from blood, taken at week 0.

CDR3 sequence: CSVDSGTGTYEQYF. The CDR3, as DNA: TGCAGCGTTGATAGCGGGACAGGGACCTACGAGCAGTACTTC. The chain joins TRBV29-1 to TRBJ2-7, with a tentative D call TRBD1 (9 bases). The V end lost 3 bases, the J end lost 2 bases, and 14 bases lay between the germline ends. Per the germline V gene, CDR1 is SQVTM and CDR2 is ANQGSEA. The CDR3 covers 14 residues.